This T cell receptor beta chain was retrieved from a study of cytomegalovirus exposure and HLA in healthy donors. 13 Jbeta primers and 60 Vbeta primers were used for the PCR. TCRdb keeps only in-frame clones here, not all; method: immunoSEQ multiplex PCR. The repertoire holds 50,000 to 75,000 clones, with approximately 75% as singletons. CDR1 and CDR2 (germline): LNHDA, SQIVND (reference sequence). The CDR3 extends over 13 amino acids. The V and J ends lost 9 bases and 4 bases respectively, with 15 bases between them. Specimen: PBMCs. V usage is TRBV19 and J usage is TRBJ1-2; possible D gene TRBD1, 6 bases. The receptor's source is a young man in good health and CMV-seropositive. The CDR3 DNA sequence: TGTGCCAGCCGAACAGGGATGGGCTATGGCTACACCTTC. This translates into CASRTGMGYGYTF.